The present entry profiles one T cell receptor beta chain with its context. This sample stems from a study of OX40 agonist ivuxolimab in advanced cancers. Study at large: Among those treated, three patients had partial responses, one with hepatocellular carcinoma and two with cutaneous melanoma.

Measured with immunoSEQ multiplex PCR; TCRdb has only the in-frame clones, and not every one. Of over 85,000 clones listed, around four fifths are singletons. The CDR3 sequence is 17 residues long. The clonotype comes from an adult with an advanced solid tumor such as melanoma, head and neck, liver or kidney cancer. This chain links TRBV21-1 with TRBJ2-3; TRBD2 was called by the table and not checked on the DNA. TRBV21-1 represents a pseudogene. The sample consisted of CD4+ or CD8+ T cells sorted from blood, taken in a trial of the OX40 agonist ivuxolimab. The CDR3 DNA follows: TGTGCCAGCAGCAAAGAAGGGACTAGCCACCCCCCAGATACGCAGTATTTT. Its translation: CASSKEGTSHPPDTQYF.